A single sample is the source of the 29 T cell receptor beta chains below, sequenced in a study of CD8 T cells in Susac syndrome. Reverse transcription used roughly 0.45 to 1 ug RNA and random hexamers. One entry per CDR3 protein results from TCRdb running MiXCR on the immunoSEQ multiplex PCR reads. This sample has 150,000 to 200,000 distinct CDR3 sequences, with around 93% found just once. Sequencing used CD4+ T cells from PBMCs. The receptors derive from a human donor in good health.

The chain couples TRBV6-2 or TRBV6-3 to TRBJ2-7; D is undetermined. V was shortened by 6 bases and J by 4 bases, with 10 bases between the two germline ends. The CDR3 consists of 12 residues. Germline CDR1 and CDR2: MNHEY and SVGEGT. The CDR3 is CASRADGYEQYF. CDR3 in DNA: TGTGCCAGCAGAGCTGACGGTTACGAGCAGTACTTC.

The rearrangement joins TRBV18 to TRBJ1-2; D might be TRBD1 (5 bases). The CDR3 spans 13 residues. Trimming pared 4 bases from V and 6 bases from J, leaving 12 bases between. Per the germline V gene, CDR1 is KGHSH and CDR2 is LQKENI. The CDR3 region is CASSRGQGDGYTF. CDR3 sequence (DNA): TGTGCCAGCTCACGTGGGCAGGGAGATGGCTACACCTTC. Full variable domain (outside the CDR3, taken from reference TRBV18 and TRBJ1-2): NAGVMQNPRHLVRRRGQEARLRCSPMKGHSHVYWYRQLPEEGLKFMVYLQKENIIDESGMPKERFSAEFPKEGPSILRIQQVVRGDSAAYFCASSRGQGDGYTFGSGTRLTVV.

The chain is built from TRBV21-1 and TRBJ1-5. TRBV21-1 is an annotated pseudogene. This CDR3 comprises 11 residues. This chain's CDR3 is CASSPNQPQHF. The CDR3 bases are TGTGCCAGCAGCCCCAATCAGCCCCAGCATTTT.

The CDR3 DNA is TGTGCCAGCAGGCAGGGGGGGTCGGCAGATACGCAGTATTTT. Its translation: CASRQGGSADTQYF. The chain is built from TRBV7-6 and TRBJ2-3; D may correspond to TRBD1 or TRBD2 (7 bases each). The germline V and J ends were trimmed by 6 bases and 4 bases, with 14 bases remaining between them. Germline V gene data show CDR1 as SGHVS and CDR2 as FNYEAQ. The length of the CDR3 is 14 residues.

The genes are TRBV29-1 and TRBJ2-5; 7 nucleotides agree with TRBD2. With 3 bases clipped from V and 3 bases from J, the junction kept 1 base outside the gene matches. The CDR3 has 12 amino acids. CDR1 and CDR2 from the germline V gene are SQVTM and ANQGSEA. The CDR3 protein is CSVEGGEETQYF. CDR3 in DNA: TGCAGCGTTGAGGGAGGGGAAGAGACCCAGTACTTC.

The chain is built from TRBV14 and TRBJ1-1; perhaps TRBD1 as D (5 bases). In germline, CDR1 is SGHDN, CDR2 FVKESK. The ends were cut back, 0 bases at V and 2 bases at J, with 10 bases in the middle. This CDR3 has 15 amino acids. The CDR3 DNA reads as TGTGCCAGCAGCCAAGATGCAAGGGGAAACACTGAAGCTTTCTTT. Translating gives CASSQDARGNTEAFF.

CDR3 in amino acids: CASSPKTGGYTF. CDR3 nucleotide sequence: TGTGCCAGCAGCCCCAAGACCGGTGGCTACACCTTC. The chain combines TRBV3-1 with TRBJ1-2; D is undetermined. Trimming removed 4 bases at V and 7 bases at J, with 10 bases between. The length of the CDR3 is 12 residues. From germline, CDR1 is LGHDT and CDR2 YNNKEL (reference sequence).

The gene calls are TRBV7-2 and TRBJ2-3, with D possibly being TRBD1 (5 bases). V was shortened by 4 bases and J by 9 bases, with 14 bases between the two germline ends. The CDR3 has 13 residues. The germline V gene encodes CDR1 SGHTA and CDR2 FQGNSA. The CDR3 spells CASSSHDRGTQYF. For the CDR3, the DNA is TGTGCCAGCAGCTCCCACGATAGGGGAACGCAGTATTTT.

Here the CDR3 reads CASSLGQRYPGRTEAFF. The CDR3 bases are TGTGCCAGTAGTTTAGGGCAGCGCTACCCGGGGCGCACTGAAGCTTTCTTT. The chain couples TRBV19 to TRBJ1-1, with a possible D match to TRBD1 (5 bases). CDR3 length equals 17 residues. Trimming cost V 5 bases and J 4 bases, with 23 bases left between them. Per the germline V gene, CDR1 is LNHDA and CDR2 is SQIVND (reference sequence).

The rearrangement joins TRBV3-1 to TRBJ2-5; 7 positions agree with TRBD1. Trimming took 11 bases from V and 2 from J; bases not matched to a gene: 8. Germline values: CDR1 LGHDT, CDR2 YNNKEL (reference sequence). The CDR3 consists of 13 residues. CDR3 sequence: CASGQAAQETQYF. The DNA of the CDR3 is TGTGCCTCCGGACAGGCAGCTCAAGAGACCCAGTACTTC.

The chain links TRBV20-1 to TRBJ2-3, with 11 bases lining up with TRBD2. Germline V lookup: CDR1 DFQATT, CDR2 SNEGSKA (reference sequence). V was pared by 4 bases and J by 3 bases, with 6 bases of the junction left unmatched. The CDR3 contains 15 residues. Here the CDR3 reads CSATESSGGTDTQYF. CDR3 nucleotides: TGCAGTGCTACCGAATCTAGCGGGGGGACAGATACGCAGTATTTT.

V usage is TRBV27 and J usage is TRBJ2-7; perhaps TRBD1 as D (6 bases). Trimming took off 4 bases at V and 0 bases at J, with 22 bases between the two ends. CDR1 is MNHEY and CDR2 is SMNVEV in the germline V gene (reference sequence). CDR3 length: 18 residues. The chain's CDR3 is CASSYRRGRNQSSYEQYF. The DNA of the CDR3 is TGTGCCAGCAGTTATCGCAGGGGTCGAAACCAAAGCTCCTACGAGCAGTACTTC.

The CDR3 here is CASSPASYEQYF. The DNA of the CDR3 is TGTGCCAGCTCACCAGCCTCCTACGAGCAGTACTTC. This chain connects TRBV18 to TRBJ2-7; D call uncertain. V was pared by 2 bases and J by 0 bases, with 2 bases between. The CDR3 covers 12 residues. Germline-derived CDR1 and CDR2 are KGHSH and LQKENI.

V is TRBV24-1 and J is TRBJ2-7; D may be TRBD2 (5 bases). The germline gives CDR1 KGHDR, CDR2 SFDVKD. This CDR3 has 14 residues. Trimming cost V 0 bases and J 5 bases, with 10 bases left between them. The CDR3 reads CATSDLREMDEQYF. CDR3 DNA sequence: TGTGCCACCAGTGATTTGAGGGAGATGGACGAGCAGTACTTC.

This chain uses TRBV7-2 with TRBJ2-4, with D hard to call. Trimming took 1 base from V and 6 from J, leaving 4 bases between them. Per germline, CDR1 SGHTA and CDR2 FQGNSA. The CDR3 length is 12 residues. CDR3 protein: CASSLGSNIQYF. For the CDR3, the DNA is TGTGCCAGCAGCTTAGGATCAAACATTCAGTACTTC.

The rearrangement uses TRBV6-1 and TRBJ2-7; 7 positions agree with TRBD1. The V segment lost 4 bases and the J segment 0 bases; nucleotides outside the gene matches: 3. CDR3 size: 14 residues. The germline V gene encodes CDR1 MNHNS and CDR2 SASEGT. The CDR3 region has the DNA TGTGCCAGCAGTGCGGACAGGAACTCCTACGAGCAGTACTTC. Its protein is CASSADRNSYEQYF.

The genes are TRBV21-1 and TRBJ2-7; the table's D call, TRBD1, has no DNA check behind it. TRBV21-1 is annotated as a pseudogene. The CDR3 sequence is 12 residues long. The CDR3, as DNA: TGTGCCAGCAGCAATGAGGGGCACGAGCAGTACTTC. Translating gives CASSNEGHEQYF.

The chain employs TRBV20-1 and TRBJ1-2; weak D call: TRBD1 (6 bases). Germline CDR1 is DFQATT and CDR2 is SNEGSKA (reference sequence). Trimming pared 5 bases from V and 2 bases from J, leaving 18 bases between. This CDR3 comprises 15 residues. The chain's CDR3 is CSAGAPTGTNYGYTF. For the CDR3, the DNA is TGCAGTGCTGGCGCTCCGACAGGAACAAACTATGGCTACACCTTC.

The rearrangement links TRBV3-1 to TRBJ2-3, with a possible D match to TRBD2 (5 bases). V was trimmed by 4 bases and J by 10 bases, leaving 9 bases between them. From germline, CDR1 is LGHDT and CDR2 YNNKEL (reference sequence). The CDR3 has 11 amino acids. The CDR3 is CASSRESSQYF. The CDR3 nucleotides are TGTGCCAGCAGCCGGGAGTCGTCGCAGTATTTT.

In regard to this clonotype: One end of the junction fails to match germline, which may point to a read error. CDR3 coding DNA: TGTGCCAGCAGCCTAAGGACAGTGAACACTGAAGCTTTCTTT. It translates to CASSLRTVNTEAFF. V gene TRBV5-1 combines with J gene TRBJ1-1; D may be TRBD1 (6 bases). Germline V gene lookup returns CDR1 SGHRS and CDR2 YFSETQ. This CDR3 is 14 amino acids long. Drawing the rest from reference TRBV5-1 and TRBJ1-1, the complete variable domain is KAGVTQTPRYLIKTRGQQVTLSCSPISGHRSVSWYQQTPGQGLQFLFEYFSETQRNKGNFPGRFSGRQFSNSRSEMNVSTLELGDSALYLCASSLRTVNTEAFFGQGTRLTVV.

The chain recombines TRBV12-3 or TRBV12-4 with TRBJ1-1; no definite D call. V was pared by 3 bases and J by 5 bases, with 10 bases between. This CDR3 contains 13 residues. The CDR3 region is CASSFQEVTEAFF. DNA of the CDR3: TGTGCCAGCAGTTTTCAGGAGGTTACTGAAGCTTTCTTT.

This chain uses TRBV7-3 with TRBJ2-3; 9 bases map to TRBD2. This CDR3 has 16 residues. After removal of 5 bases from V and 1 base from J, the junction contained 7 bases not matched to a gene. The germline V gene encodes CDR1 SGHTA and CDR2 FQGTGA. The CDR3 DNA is TGTGCCAGCAGCCGAGGGCGGGGGGGCCGCACAGATACGCAGTATTTT. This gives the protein CASSRGRGGRTDTQYF. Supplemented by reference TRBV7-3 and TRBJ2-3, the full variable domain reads GAGVSQTPSNKVTEKGKYVELRCDPISGHTALYWYRQSLGQGPEFLIYFQGTGAADDSGLPNDRFFAVRPEGSVSTLKIQRTERGDSAVYLCASSRGRGGRTDTQYFGPGTRLTVL.

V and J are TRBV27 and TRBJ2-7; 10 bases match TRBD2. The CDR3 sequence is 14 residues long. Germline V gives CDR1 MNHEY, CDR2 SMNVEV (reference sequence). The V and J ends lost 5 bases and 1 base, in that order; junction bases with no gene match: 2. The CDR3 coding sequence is TGTGCCAGCAGTCCGGGACTAGCGTCCTACGAGCAGTACTTC. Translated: CASSPGLASYEQYF.

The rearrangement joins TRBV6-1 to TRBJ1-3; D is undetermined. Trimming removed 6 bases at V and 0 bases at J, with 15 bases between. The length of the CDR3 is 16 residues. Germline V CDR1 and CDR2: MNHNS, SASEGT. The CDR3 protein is CASSPEQHTSGNTIYF. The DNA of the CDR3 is TGTGCCAGCAGCCCCGAACAGCACACCTCTGGAAACACCATATATTTT.

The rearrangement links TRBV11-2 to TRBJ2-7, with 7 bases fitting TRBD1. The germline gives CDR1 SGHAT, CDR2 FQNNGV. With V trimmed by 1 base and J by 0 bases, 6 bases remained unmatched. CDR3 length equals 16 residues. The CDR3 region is CASSLAGQMPSYEQYF. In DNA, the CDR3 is TGTGCCAGCAGCTTAGCGGGACAGATGCCCTCCTACGAGCAGTACTTC.

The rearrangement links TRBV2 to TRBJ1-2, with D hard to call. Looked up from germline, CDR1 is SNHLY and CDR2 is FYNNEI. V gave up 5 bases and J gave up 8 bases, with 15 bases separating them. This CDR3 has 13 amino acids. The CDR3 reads CASSLDPHGGYTF. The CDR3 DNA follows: TGTGCCAGCAGTTTGGACCCTCATGGCGGCTACACCTTC.

The CDR3, as DNA: TGTGCCAGCAGCCAGCCGGACAGCTATGGCTACACCTTC. Its translation: CASSQPDSYGYTF. This chain links TRBV3-1 with TRBJ1-2; perhaps TRBD1 as D (6 bases). CDR3 length equals 13 residues. V dropped 3 bases and J dropped 4 bases, with 9 bases sitting between them. CDR1 is LGHDT and CDR2 is YNNKEL in the germline V gene (reference sequence).

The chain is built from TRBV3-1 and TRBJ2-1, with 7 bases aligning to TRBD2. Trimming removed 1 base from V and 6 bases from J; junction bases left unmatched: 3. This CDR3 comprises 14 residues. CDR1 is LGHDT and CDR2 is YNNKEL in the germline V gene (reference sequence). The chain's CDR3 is CASSQGLASNEQFF. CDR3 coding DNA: TGTGCCAGCAGCCAAGGACTAGCCTCCAATGAGCAGTTCTTC.

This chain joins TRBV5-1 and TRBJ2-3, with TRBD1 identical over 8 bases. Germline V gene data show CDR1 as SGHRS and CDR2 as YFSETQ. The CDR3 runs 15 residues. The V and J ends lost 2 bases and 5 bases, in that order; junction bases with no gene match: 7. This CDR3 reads CASSFQGAVEDTQYF. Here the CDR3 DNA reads TGCGCCAGCAGCTTTCAGGGGGCTGTTGAAGATACGCAGTATTTT.